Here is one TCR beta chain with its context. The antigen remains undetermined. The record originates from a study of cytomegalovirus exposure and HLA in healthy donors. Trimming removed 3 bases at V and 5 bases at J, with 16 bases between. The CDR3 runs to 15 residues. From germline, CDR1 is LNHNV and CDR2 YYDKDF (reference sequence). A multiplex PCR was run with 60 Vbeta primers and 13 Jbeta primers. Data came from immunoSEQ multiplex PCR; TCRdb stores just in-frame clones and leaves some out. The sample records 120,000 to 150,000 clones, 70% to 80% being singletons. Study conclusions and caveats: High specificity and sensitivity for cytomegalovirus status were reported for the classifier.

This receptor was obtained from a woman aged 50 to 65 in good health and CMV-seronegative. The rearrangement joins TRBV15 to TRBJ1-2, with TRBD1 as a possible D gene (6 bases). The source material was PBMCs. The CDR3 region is CATSSVTTGPYGYTF. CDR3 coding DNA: TGTGCCACCAGCAGTGTGACTACAGGGCCGTATGGCTACACCTTC.